Below, one T cell receptor beta chain is given with its context. The authors' processing: Estimation of nucleated cell counts was performed using reference gene primer amplification. TCRdb keeps only in-frame clones here, not all; method: immunoSEQ multiplex PCR. V and J calls plus clone size are reproduced from that table; the DNA served to infer D and trimming. Here the sample spans about 210,000 clones, around four fifths being singletons. A Seattle source enrolled patients during active infection and followed them longitudinally. Germline CDR1 is KGHDR and CDR2 is SFDVKD. The CDR3 runs to 15 residues. Trimming stripped 0 bases from V and 1 base from J, with 8 bases between. This entry belongs to a study of blood T cell repertoires in COVID-19. Study details: Whether acute or convalescent, the COVID-19 samples came from the United States, Italy and Spain.

The source material was peripheral blood. This clonotype originated in a man aged 55-75 years with COVID-19, enrolled during active disease. The chain has TRBV24-1 and TRBJ2-5; perhaps TRBD1 as D (5 bases). CDR3 nucleotides: TGTGCCACCAGTGATTTGAGGGGTATCCAAGAGACCCAGTACTTC. Translated, it gives CATSDLRGIQETQYF.